The 13 T cell receptor beta chains in this list originate from one sample, sequenced in a study of T cells in Graves' hyperthyroidism and ophthalmopathy. TCR beta CDR3 region amplification was performed from RNA transcripts. During a first-round RT-PCR of the TCR CDR3, the HTBI primer set was used. In TCRdb, the multiplex PCR reads were re-called with MiXCR into one record per CDR3 protein. The sample includes approximately 250,000 distinct CDR3 sequences, almost 25% of them seen just once. Sequencing input: blood. These receptor sequences come from a woman aged 40 to 50 with Graves' ophthalmopathy.

This clonotype was observed at least ten times. The chain employs TRBV20-1 and TRBJ2-7; 8 bases fit TRBD1. Germline V gene sequence: CDR1 DFQATT, CDR2 SNEGSKA (reference sequence). The CDR3 has 13 amino acids. Germline trimming cut 6 bases from V and 3 bases from J; bases unmatched to any gene: 7. The CDR3 protein is CSAEDRVVYEQYF. For the CDR3, the DNA is TGCAGTGCCGAGGACAGGGTCGTCTACGAGCAGTACTTC.

Comment on this clonotype: This may stem from a read error, because a much larger clone lies one nucleotide away. CDR3 DNA: TGTGCCAGCAGCCAAGGGCCCATTGTCTCCTACGAGCAGTACTTC. It encodes CASSQGPIVSYEQYF. The chain joins TRBV3-1 to TRBJ2-7; D not resolved. CDR3 size: 15 residues. V lost 1 base and J lost 0, with 10 bases in between. Germline CDR1 and CDR2: LGHDT and YNNKEL (reference sequence).

The V and J genes are TRBV13 and TRBJ1-1; D may be TRBD1 (5 bases). The CDR3 is 17 residues long. The ends were cut back, 3 bases at V and 6 bases at J, with 23 bases in the middle. Germline V CDR1 and CDR2: PRHDT, FYEKMQ (reference sequence). The CDR3 region is CASSLTVKKGGNAEAFF. CDR3 nucleotide sequence: TGTGCCAGCAGCTTGACAGTCAAAAAGGGCGGAAACGCTGAAGCTTTCTTT.

This clonotype was seen only a few times. The chain couples TRBV10-2 to TRBJ2-4; perhaps TRBD1 as D (5 bases). The ends were cut back, 5 bases at V and 8 bases at J, with 10 bases in the middle. The CDR3 covers 12 residues. The germline V gene has CDR1 WSHSY and CDR2 SAAADI. The CDR3, as DNA: TGCGCCAGCAGTTCTACAGGAGACATTCAGTACTTC. Residues: CASSSTGDIQYF.

The chain is built from TRBV6-5 and TRBJ1-2; possible D gene TRBD1, 5 bases. CDR3 size: 13 residues. Deletions cut 0 bases from V and 7 bases from J, with 9 bases between. The germline gives CDR1 MNHEY, CDR2 SVGAGI. The CDR3 sequence: CASSYSDRVGYTF. Written as DNA, the CDR3 is TGTGCCAGCAGTTACTCAGACAGAGTTGGCTACACCTTC.

This clonotype was seen repeatedly, ten times or more. This chain uses TRBV6-1 with TRBJ1-2; unclear D gene. The CDR3 runs 15 residues. V lost 2 bases to trimming and J lost 0 bases, with 10 bases between them. The germline gives CDR1 MNHNS, CDR2 SASEGT. CDR3 bases: TGTGCCAGCAGTGAATCCTACCGAACTAACTATGGCTACACCTTC. Translation: CASSESYRTNYGYTF.

This clonotype was seen repeatedly, ten times or more. The J gene is TRBJ1-3, the V gene TRBV5-1; D uncertain. Trimming took off 4 bases at V and 0 bases at J, with 11 bases between the two ends. There are 15 residues in the CDR3. In germline, CDR1 is SGHRS, CDR2 YFSETQ. Here the CDR3 DNA reads TGCGCCAGCAGCAGAGACGGACCCTCTGGAAACACCATATATTTT. It encodes CASSRDGPSGNTIYF.

With respect to this clonotype: An end of the junction differs from the germline gene, which may be a read error. The chain recombines TRBV28 with TRBJ2-6, with a weak D call TRBD1 (6 bases). CDR3 size: 17 residues. The germline V gene has CDR1 MDHEN and CDR2 SYDVKM. CDR3 bases: TGTGCCAGCAGTACGGGGACACCGAACTCTGGGGCCAACGTCCTGATTTTC. Translating gives CASSTGTPNSGANVLIF.

This clonotype was counted at least ten times. The rearrangement joins TRBV11-2 to TRBJ2-5; D might be TRBD1 or TRBD2, each matching 6 bases. The CDR3 is made up of 17 amino acids. V dropped 5 bases and J dropped 5 bases, with 24 bases sitting between them. Germline V gene data show CDR1 as SGHAT and CDR2 as FQNNGV. The CDR3 sequence is CASSPSATRGGRETQYF. The DNA of the CDR3 is TGTGCCAGCAGCCCCTCCGCGACTCGAGGGGGGAGGGAGACCCAGTACTTC. Filled out from reference TRBV11-2 and TRBJ2-5, the complete variable domain reads EAGVAQSPRYKIIEKRQSVAFWCNPISGHATLYWYQQILGQGPKLLIQFQNNGVVDDSQLPKDRFSAERLKGVDSTLKIQPAKLEDSAVYLCASSPSATRGGRETQYFGPGTRLLVL.

There are many counts of this clonotype. The genes are TRBV9 and TRBJ2-5; 9 bases match TRBD1. With 8 bases clipped from V and 5 bases from J, the junction kept 10 bases outside the gene matches. This CDR3 is built from 14 residues. The germline V gene encodes CDR1 SGDLS and CDR2 YYNGEE. CDR3 DNA: TGTGCCAGTGGGACAGGGACCGACGGGGAGACCCAGTACTTC. This translates into CASGTGTDGETQYF.

This rearrangement joins TRBV28 to TRBJ2-5; D gene uncertain. Germline values: CDR1 MDHEN, CDR2 SYDVKM. The length of the CDR3 is 15 residues. Between the trimmed V and J ends, which lost 5 bases and 1 base, there was a span of 14 bases. Written as DNA, the CDR3 is TGTGCCAGCAGTCCTGGCGTGACACGCCAAGAGACCCAGTACTTC. Amino acid sequence: CASSPGVTRQETQYF.

This clonotype came up many times. The chain is built from TRBV20-1 and TRBJ2-7, with D perhaps TRBD1 (6 bases). V dropped 2 bases and J dropped 4 bases, with 9 bases sitting between them. The CDR3 covers 12 residues. The germline gives CDR1 DFQATT, CDR2 SNEGSKA (reference sequence). CDR3 in amino acids: CSARHREYEQYF. The CDR3, as DNA: TGCAGTGCTAGACACAGGGAATACGAGCAGTACTTC.

A few counts support this clonotype. The J gene is TRBJ2-6, the V gene TRBV5-1; maybe TRBD1 (6 bases). V gave up 6 bases and J gave up 2 bases, with 15 bases separating them. CDR3 size: 16 residues. Per the germline V gene, CDR1 is SGHRS and CDR2 is YFSETQ. The CDR3 bases are TGCGCCAGCACCCCCCTCGAGGGGGCTGGGGCCAACGTCCTGACTTTC. This sequence encodes CASTPLEGAGANVLTF.